This T cell receptor beta chain was identified in a study of blood T cell repertoires in COVID-19. The assay was immunoSEQ multiplex PCR, and TCRdb's table has in-frame clones only and misses some. This sample carries about 49,000 clones, approximately 85% of them seen once, and the ten largest clones take around 14%. The CDR3 is 20 residues long. V lost 4 bases, J lost 7 bases, and 20 bases stayed unmatched. Germline-derived CDR1 and CDR2 are SGHDN and FVKESK. Material for sequencing was peripheral blood. V gene TRBV14 combines with J gene TRBJ2-1, with TRBD2 matching over 12 bases. The receptor's source is a human donor in a cohort sampled during active COVID-19. This CDR3 is CASSPNQRLTSGSLGNEQFF. The DNA for the CDR3 is TGTGCCAGCAGCCCTAACCAGAGACTGACTAGCGGGAGTCTAGGAAATGAGCAGTTCTTC.